The 28 T cell receptor beta chains listed next were all sequenced from one sample in a study of beta chain features in type 1 diabetes. Their recognized antigens are unknown. Investigators reverse transcribed all isolated RNA, so they sequenced expressed TCRB transcripts. Method: immunoSEQ multiplex PCR; TCRdb's copy keeps in-frame clones and lacks some. The table records a few hundred thousand clones, roughly 13% of them present only once. Regarding the study as a whole: Moderate but significant shortening of TCRB CDR3s was recorded in all four CD4+ subsets from Type 1 diabetes patients.

The sample consisted of naive CD4+ T cells from blood. The receptors were gathered from a woman between 18 and 29 years old with type 1 diabetes.

The CDR3, as DNA: TGTGCCAGCACCGCACAGACAGGGGGCAGTGAAAAACTGTTTTTT. Its protein product is CASTAQTGGSEKLFF. The chain recombines TRBV7-2 with TRBJ1-4, with 10 bases fitting TRBD1. Germline CDR1 is SGHTA and CDR2 is FQGNSA. The junction had 9 bases not matched to a gene; V was cut back by 7 bases and J by 7 bases. CDR3 size: 15 residues. Variable domain in full (rest from reference TRBV7-2 and TRBJ1-4): GAGVSQSPSNKVTEKGKDVELRCDPISGHTALYWYRQSLGQGLEFLIYFQGNSAPDKSGLPSDRFSAERTGGSVSTLTIQRTQQEDSAVYLCASTAQTGGSEKLFFGSGTQLSVL.

The chain joins TRBV11-2 to TRBJ1-2, with D perhaps TRBD1 (6 bases). The V and J ends lost 1 base and 1 base respectively, with 13 bases between them. Germline V CDR1 and CDR2: SGHAT, FQNNGV. The CDR3 totals 16 residues. The CDR3 spells CASSLVSGASNYGYTF. The CDR3 coding sequence is TGTGCCAGCAGCTTAGTATCAGGGGCCAGTAACTATGGCTACACCTTC.

This clone has more than one count but fewer than ten. The chain combines TRBV7-2 with TRBJ2-1; D unclear. Trimming cost V 5 bases and J 6 bases, with 8 bases left between them. CDR1 is SGHTA, CDR2 FQGNSA, per germline. The CDR3 length is 12 residues. The CDR3 here is CASSKNFNEQFF. CDR3 nucleotides: TGTGCCAGCAGCAAAAACTTCAATGAGCAGTTCTTC.

This clone was detected only a few times. The V and J genes are TRBV7-3 and TRBJ2-5, with 8 bases matching TRBD1. V dropped 0 bases and J dropped 5; count of bases not matched to a gene: 11. The CDR3 totals 17 residues. Per germline, CDR1 SGHTA and CDR2 FQGTGA. For the CDR3, the DNA is TGTGCCAGCAGCTTAACGGACCTGGGCAGGGGGCAGGAGACCCAGTACTTC. Protein: CASSLTDLGRGQETQYF.

This clone was counted only a few times. This rearrangement joins TRBV5-4 to TRBJ2-6; D unclear. Germline CDR1 reads SGHNT; CDR2 reads YYREEE (reference sequence). The CDR3 runs 16 residues. With 1 base removed from V and 0 bases from J, the gap between germline ends came to 8 bases. For the CDR3, the DNA is TGTGCCAGCAGCTTGCGTTCGAGCTCTGGGGCCAACGTCCTGACTTTC. The encoded protein is CASSLRSSSGANVLTF.

This clone turned up a few times. This rearrangement joins TRBV29-1 to TRBJ2-2, with TRBD1 as a possible D gene (6 bases). Germline CDR1 is SQVTM and CDR2 is ANQGSEA. V was pared by 6 bases and J by 6 bases, with 14 bases between. The CDR3 totals 13 residues. The CDR3 DNA follows: TGCAGCGTCGGTACAGGGATCCCCGGGGAGCTGTTTTTT. It specifies CSVGTGIPGELFF.

The chain links TRBV5-4 to TRBJ1-5; D perhaps matches TRBD1 (6 bases). The CDR3 runs to 13 residues. CDR1 and CDR2 from the germline V gene are SGHNT and YYREEE (reference sequence). The V end was cut by 4 bases, the J end by 4 bases, with 9 bases between. Here the CDR3 reads CASSVQGNQPQHF. CDR3 bases: TGTGCCAGCAGCGTGCAGGGGAATCAGCCCCAGCATTTT.

The chain has TRBV7-9 and TRBJ2-3, with TRBD2 matching 12 bases. Germline V gives CDR1 SEHNR, CDR2 FQNEAQ (reference sequence). The length of the CDR3 is 15 residues. J gave up 6 bases and V 6 bases, and 7 bases lay outside the gene matches. Here the CDR3 DNA reads TGTGCCAGCAGTTCAGGGGGGACTAGCGGGGATACGCAGTATTTT. Translation gives CASSSGGTSGDTQYF.

In its sample, this clone was seen a few times. V and J are TRBV7-9 and TRBJ2-5; possible D gene TRBD2, 5 bases. V was shortened by 5 bases and J by 5 bases, with 21 bases between the two germline ends. Germline-derived CDR1 and CDR2 are SEHNR and FQNEAQ (reference sequence). This CDR3 comprises 16 residues. CDR3 nucleotides: TGTGCCAGCAGCCCCACTAAGACGGACTCGGAGGAGACCCAGTACTTC. It yields the protein CASSPTKTDSEETQYF. The variable domain in full, with the rest retrieved from reference TRBV7-9 and TRBJ2-5, is DTGVSQNPRHKITKRGQNVTFRCDPISEHNRLYWYRQTLGQGPEFLTYFQNEAQLEKSRLLSDRFSAERPKGSFSTLEIQRTEQGDSAMYLCASSPTKTDSEETQYFGPGTRLLVL.

Only a few counts were recorded for this clone. The chain carries TRBV28 and TRBJ2-7, with D possibly matching TRBD1 (5 bases). The length of the CDR3 is 13 residues. The V end was cut by 4 bases, the J end by 3 bases, with 10 bases between. CDR1 is MDHEN and CDR2 is SYDVKM in the germline V gene. The chain's CDR3 is CASSSIQGYEQYF. For the CDR3, the DNA is TGTGCCAGCAGTTCAATCCAGGGCTACGAGCAGTACTTC.

In its sample, this clone was seen a few times. The chain links TRBV5-6 to TRBJ1-1; a possible D gene is TRBD1 (5 bases). The CDR3 is 15 residues long. Trimming took off 1 base at V and 6 bases at J, with 16 bases between the two ends. Germline V lookup: CDR1 SGHDT, CDR2 YYEEEE. The CDR3 nucleotides read TGTGCCAGCAGCTTGCCAGGGAAGGTGAGGCCTGAAGCTTTCTTT. Its translation is CASSLPGKVRPEAFF. Using reference TRBV5-6 and TRBJ1-1 for the parts outside the CDR3, the full variable domain is DAGVTQSPTHLIKTRGQQVTLRCSPKSGHDTVSWYQQALGQGPQFIFQYYEEEERQRGNFPDRFSGHQFPNYSSELNVNALLLGDSALYLCASSLPGKVRPEAFFGQGTRLTVV.

This clone showed up just a few times. The chain links TRBV4-3 to TRBJ1-1; 9 bases fit TRBD1. V was pared by 1 base and J by 6 bases, with 6 bases of the junction left unmatched. This CDR3 is 15 amino acids long. From germline, CDR1 is LGHNA and CDR2 YSLEER. In DNA, the CDR3 is TGCGCCAGCAGCCAAGTGGGACAGGGAGGTCCTGAAGCTTTCTTT. Protein: CASSQVGQGGPEAFF.

The chain couples TRBV7-2 to TRBJ2-1; 14 positions match TRBD2. The CDR3 length is 14 residues. Germline CDR1 reads SGHTA; CDR2 reads FQGNSA. V shed 5 bases, J shed 9 bases, and the junction held 3 bases outside the gene matches. The CDR3 sequence is CASSIGTSGSEQFF. The CDR3, as DNA: TGTGCCAGCAGCATCGGGACTAGCGGGAGTGAGCAGTTCTTC.

The chain employs TRBV4-3 and TRBJ2-7; TRBD1 might be the D (6 bases). CDR1 is LGHNA and CDR2 is YSLEER in the germline V gene. This CDR3 spans 15 amino acids. Deletions cut 1 base from V and 2 bases from J, with 12 bases between. CDR3 residues: CASSQAGAVTYEQYF. The CDR3 DNA reads as TGCGCCAGCAGCCAAGCAGGGGCCGTTACCTACGAGCAGTACTTC.

This clone has a handful of counts. The chain links TRBV18 to TRBJ2-7, with D unclear. This CDR3 has 13 amino acids. Per the germline V gene, CDR1 is KGHSH and CDR2 is LQKENI. V dropped 5 bases and J dropped 2 bases, with 10 bases sitting between them. The CDR3 DNA is TGTGCCAGCTCAAAGACAAGTACCTACGAGCAGTACTTC. This sequence encodes CASSKTSTYEQYF.

This clone was seen only a few times. The chain is built from TRBV4-1 and TRBJ2-3, with no clear D. The V gene's germline CDR1 is MGHRA and CDR2 YSYEKL. This CDR3 is 13 amino acids long. The germline V and J ends were trimmed by 3 bases and 4 bases, with 8 bases remaining between them. CDR3 amino acids: CASSHVRSDTQYF. CDR3 nucleotides: TGCGCCAGCAGCCACGTCCGGTCAGATACGCAGTATTTT.

This clone was counted only a few times. The chain employs TRBV21-1 and TRBJ2-1; the tabulated D call, TRBD1, remains unverified against the DNA. TRBV21-1 is classified as a pseudogene. This CDR3 contains 16 residues. CDR3 loop: CASSFSGTAYYNEQFF. The CDR3, as DNA: TGTGCCAGCAGCTTTTCCGGGACAGCCTACTACAATGAGCAGTTCTTC.

This clone has more than one count but fewer than ten. The V gene is TRBV25-1, the J gene TRBJ1-1; D gene unclear. Per the germline V gene, CDR1 is MGHDK and CDR2 is SYGVNS. The CDR3 contains 14 residues. V lost 3 bases, J lost 4 bases, and 12 bases lay in between. The CDR3 region has the DNA TGTGCCAGCAGTGACACCCTAGCGGGCACTGAAGCTTTCTTT. This sequence encodes CASSDTLAGTEAFF. The whole variable domain, filled in from reference TRBV25-1 and TRBJ1-1, reads EADIYQTPRYLVIGTGKKITLECSQTMGHDKMYWYQQDPGMELHLIHYSYGVNSTEKGDLSSESTVSRIRTEHFPLTLESARPSHTSQYLCASSDTLAGTEAFFGQGTRLTVV.

The genes are TRBV15 and TRBJ2-2, with 9 bases matching TRBD1. CDR3 length: 16 amino acids. Germline loops: CDR1 LNHNV, CDR2 YYDKDF (reference sequence). Trimming cost V 0 bases and J 5 bases; bases outside gene matches: 4. The CDR3 loop is CATSREQGARTGELFF. The DNA for the CDR3 is TGTGCCACCAGCAGAGAACAGGGGGCTCGGACCGGGGAGCTGTTTTTT.

The chain uses TRBV5-1 and TRBJ2-7; 9 bases agree with TRBD2. The CDR3 is 15 amino acids. CDR1 SGHRS and CDR2 YFSETQ come from the germline V gene. The junction had 10 bases not matched to a gene; V was cut back by 4 bases and J by 5 bases. The CDR3: CASSRTSVQTNEQYF. Written as DNA, the CDR3 is TGCGCCAGCAGCAGGACTAGCGTACAGACGAACGAGCAGTACTTC.

V is TRBV9 and J is TRBJ2-7; a possible D gene is TRBD2 (6 bases). This CDR3 spans 14 amino acids. The V end lost 0 bases, the J end lost 3 bases, and 10 bases lay between the germline ends. The germline V gene has CDR1 SGDLS and CDR2 YYNGEE. The CDR3 region has the DNA TGTGCCAGCAGCGTAGCTTGGGGGGACTACGAGCAGTACTTC. It translates to CASSVAWGDYEQYF.

This clone came up a few times. This same CDR3 is encoded by further DNA sequences in the sample. The V call is TRBV29-1, the J call TRBJ2-7; tentative D call: TRBD1 (5 bases). This CDR3 contains 13 residues. Germline V CDR1 and CDR2: SQVTM, ANQGSEA. Deletions cut 4 bases from V and 1 base from J, with 11 bases between. CDR3 in DNA: TGCAGCGTTGCCTCCAGGGTGTCCTACGAGCAGTACTTC. This sequence encodes CSVASRVSYEQYF.

The chain has TRBV5-1 and TRBJ2-5; 8 bases fit TRBD2. CDR1 and CDR2 (germline): SGHRS, YFSETQ. This CDR3 region has 16 residues. The junction had 6 bases not matched to a gene; V was cut back by 1 base and J by 1 base. CDR3 in amino acids: CASSLSLAGAQETQYF. CDR3 sequence (DNA): TGCGCCAGCAGCTTGTCCCTAGCGGGTGCCCAAGAGACCCAGTACTTC. The full variable domain, its missing parts supplied by reference TRBV5-1 and TRBJ2-5, is KAGVTQTPRYLIKTRGQQVTLSCSPISGHRSVSWYQQTPGQGLQFLFEYFSETQRNKGNFPGRFSGRQFSNSRSEMNVSTLELGDSALYLCASSLSLAGAQETQYFGPGTRLLVL.

There are a few counts of this clone. V gene TRBV9 combines with J gene TRBJ2-5; 9 bases match TRBD2. J gave up 2 bases and V 6 bases, and 8 bases lay outside the gene matches. The germline V gene has CDR1 SGDLS and CDR2 YYNGEE. CDR3 length: 15 amino acids. The CDR3 DNA is TGTGCCAGCACGCAGGCGGGGGGGCCACAAGAGACCCAGTACTTC. Its protein product is CASTQAGGPQETQYF.

In this sample, this clone turned up a few times. The V call is TRBV19, the J call TRBJ1-5; no firm D call. Germline lookup yields CDR1 LNHDA and CDR2 SQIVND (reference sequence). Trimming removed 5 bases from V and 0 bases from J, with 8 bases in between. The CDR3 length is 14 residues. CDR3 in DNA: TGTGCCAGTAGTGGAGCGTATAGCAATCAGCCCCAGCATTTT. It codes for CASSGAYSNQPQHF.

The chain links TRBV18 to TRBJ2-3; 11 positions match TRBD2. The CDR3 has 17 amino acids. In germline, CDR1 is KGHSH, CDR2 LQKENI. V lost 3 bases to trimming and J lost 6 bases; unmatched junction nucleotides: 11. Here the CDR3 reads CASSPSGTSGTGDTQYF. CDR3 DNA sequence: TGTGCCAGCTCACCGTCCGGGACTAGCGGTACGGGGGATACGCAGTATTTT.

The chain employs TRBV4-1 and TRBJ1-2; TRBD1 matches 7 bases. Looked up from germline, CDR1 is MGHRA and CDR2 is YSYEKL. The CDR3 extends over 16 amino acids. V shed 4 bases and J 7 bases; nucleotides not matched to a gene: 15. This chain's CDR3 is CASSPGQAFRQAGYTF. CDR3 coding DNA: TGCGCCAGCAGCCCAGGACAGGCTTTTCGTCAGGCTGGCTACACCTTC.

This clone has only a few counts. The chain joins TRBV30 to TRBJ2-1; D remains ambiguous. Germline-derived CDR1 and CDR2 are GTSNPN and SVGIG (reference sequence). The CDR3 is 11 amino acids. The V and J ends lost 3 bases and 8 bases respectively, with 8 bases between them. The CDR3 spells CAWSRSYEQFF. The DNA of the CDR3 is TGTGCCTGGAGCCGAAGCTATGAGCAGTTCTTC.